The clone carrying this TCR beta chain showed up just a few times. These data belong to a study of shared T cell receptors in the human thymus. Data came from immunoSEQ multiplex PCR; TCRdb stores just in-frame clones and leaves some out. The sample lists 630,000 or so clones, about 87% occurring once. V lost 5 bases and J lost 7, with 12 bases in between. Germline CDR1 and CDR2: MNHNY and SVGAGI (reference sequence). This CDR3 contains 12 residues. These sequences were also reported in another study, on human thymus T cells.

The TCR sequence derives from a boy younger than two with a congenital heart defect. The specimen was thymocytes. The chain uses TRBV6-6 and TRBJ2-7, with D possibly TRBD2 on 6 matching bases. The CDR3 here is CASSKGTREQYF. Here the CDR3 DNA reads TGTGCCAGCAGTAAAGGGACTCGAGAGCAGTACTTC.